This T cell receptor beta chain was recorded in a study of identical twins. Addition of a universal primer site occurred through template switching, and cDNA carried unique molecular identifiers. TCRdb fed the 5' RACE reads into MiXCR, producing one record per CDR3 protein. The sample has 690,000 or so distinct CDR3 sequences; less than 7% are singletons. Findings and caveats of the study: Clonotypes of the beta chain that were abundant in cord blood carried fewer insertions (memory repertoires showed none). In monozygotic twins, models underestimated the sharing of out-of-frame TCR alpha.

The trim removed 7 bases at V and 8 bases at J, leaving 13 bases unmatched. This CDR3 is built from 16 residues. Germline V gene lookup returns CDR1 DFQATT and CDR2 SNEGSKA (reference sequence). This clonotype was counted between two and nine times. Its antigen remains unidentified. Material for sequencing was naive T cells sorted from blood. V and J are TRBV20-1 and TRBJ2-1; 14 nucleotides align to TRBD2. The clonotype comes from a man between 18 and 35 years old in good health. The CDR3 here is CSGYPMTSGRGDEQFF. The CDR3 bases are TGCAGTGGATACCCAATGACTAGCGGGAGGGGGGATGAGCAGTTCTTC.